This TCR beta chain was retrieved from a study of cytotoxic CD8 clonotypes in ibrutinib-treated CLL. Trimming pared 4 bases from V and 2 bases from J, leaving 6 bases between. CDR1 is SGHVS, CDR2 FNYEAQ, per germline. The CDR3 is 13 amino acids. The protocol was immunoSEQ multiplex PCR, while the TCRdb copy is restricted to in-frame clones and leaves out a portion. The sample shows over 150,000 clones, over 55% of them seen only once. The TCR was taken from a human donor with chronic lymphocytic leukemia. The sequenced sample was PBMCs, obtained after 24 months of ibrutinib treatment. The chain combines TRBV7-6 with TRBJ2-1; D is unresolved. Here the CDR3 reads CASSSETYNEQFF. For the CDR3, the DNA is TGTGCCAGCAGCTCAGAAACCTACAATGAGCAGTTCTTC.